These 30 T cell receptor beta chains were all obtained from the same sample, sequenced in a study of blood T cell repertoires in COVID-19. The method was immunoSEQ multiplex PCR; TCRdb's version includes in-frame clones alone and lacks a portion of them. Among approximately 170,000 clones, 70% to 85% were seen once, and the ten largest hold approximately 13%. The sequencing sample was made of peripheral blood. The receptor source for this set is a woman between 45 and 60 years old with acute or convalescent COVID-19.

The genes are TRBV12-5 and TRBJ2-1; no clear D. The CDR3 contains 14 residues. V was trimmed by 5 bases and J by 6 bases, leaving 14 bases between them. In germline, CDR1 is LGHNT, CDR2 FRNRAP. Here the CDR3 reads CASGLEKRGNEQFF. DNA for the CDR3: TGTGCTAGTGGTCTTGAGAAACGTGGCAATGAGCAGTTCTTC.

This rearrangement joins TRBV10-2 to TRBJ1-5; D is uncertain. Germline assignment: CDR1 WSHSY and CDR2 SAAADI. This CDR3 comprises 14 residues. V lost 1 base to trimming and J lost 9 bases, with 13 bases between them. CDR3 nucleotide sequence: TGCGCCAGCAGTGAGTACGAGGGCTTGAGGCCCCAGCATTTT. Amino acids: CASSEYEGLRPQHF.

The V and J genes are TRBV19 and TRBJ2-2, with no clear D. V was cut by 5 bases and J by 2 bases, with 12 bases left in between. The V gene's germline CDR1 is LNHDA and CDR2 SQIVND (reference sequence). This CDR3 comprises 15 residues. The CDR3 DNA is TGTGCCAGTAGTGAGGCTGCGATTAACACCGGGGAGCTGTTTTTT. Protein product: CASSEAAINTGELFF.

The V and J genes are TRBV19 and TRBJ2-2, with D maybe TRBD2 (5 bases). This CDR3 has 12 residues. V was trimmed by 7 bases and J by 7 bases, leaving 10 bases between them. The germline V gene has CDR1 LNHDA and CDR2 SQIVND (reference sequence). CDR3 DNA: TGTGCCAGTAACGGCGGGTACGGGGAGCTGTTTTTT. Protein product: CASNGGYGELFF.

This chain links TRBV5-1 with TRBJ1-2; no definite D call. V lost 0 bases and J 4 bases, leaving 10 bases between the germline ends. This CDR3 spans 14 amino acids. In germline, CDR1 is SGHRS, CDR2 YFSETQ. DNA of the CDR3: TGCGCCAGCAGCTTGGGTGCGGGCCCCTATGGCTACACCTTC. It yields the protein CASSLGAGPYGYTF.

The chain joins TRBV30 to TRBJ2-3, with TRBD2 matching 7 bases. Germline V lookup: CDR1 GTSNPN, CDR2 SVGIG (reference sequence). CDR3 length equals 13 residues. J gave up 9 bases and V 3 bases, and 9 bases lay outside the gene matches. The CDR3 DNA reads TGTGCCTGGAGCGACGGACTAGTCGAGACGCAGTATTTT. Encoded protein: CAWSDGLVETQYF.

The chain is built from TRBV7-2 and TRBJ1-4; 9 bases line up with TRBD1. V was clipped by 6 bases and J by 0 bases; unmatched bases: 8. The CDR3 runs to 17 residues. Looked up from germline, CDR1 is SGHTA and CDR2 is FQGNSA. The CDR3: CASSRDRVGSTNEKLFF. In DNA, the CDR3 is TGTGCCAGCAGTCGGGACAGGGTGGGGTCAACTAATGAAAAACTGTTTTTT. Full variable domain (rest looked up from reference TRBV7-2 and TRBJ1-4): GAGVSQSPSNKVTEKGKDVELRCDPISGHTALYWYRQSLGQGLEFLIYFQGNSAPDKSGLPSDRFSAERTGGSVSTLTIQRTQQEDSAVYLCASSRDRVGSTNEKLFFGSGTQLSVL.

The chain links TRBV7-8 to TRBJ1-1, with 8 bases fitting TRBD1. V was clipped by 5 bases and J by 4 bases; unmatched bases: 9. CDR1 is SGHVS, CDR2 FQNEAQ, per germline. This CDR3 has 15 residues. CDR3 loop: CASSGQGTVGTEAFF. The CDR3, as DNA: TGTGCCAGCAGCGGACAGGGAACGGTCGGCACTGAAGCTTTCTTT.

The chain couples TRBV12-5 to TRBJ1-3; tentatively, D is TRBD1 (6 bases). Germline V gene lookup returns CDR1 LGHNT and CDR2 FRNRAP. V lost 4 bases and J lost 2, with 12 bases in between. This CDR3 spans 15 amino acids. CDR3 bases: TGTGCTAGTGGTTCCGGGACATCGGCTGGAAACACCATATATTTT. Translating gives CASGSGTSAGNTIYF. Full variable domain (rest looked up from reference TRBV12-5 and TRBJ1-3): DARVTQTPRHKVTEMGQEVTMRCQPILGHNTVFWYRQTMMQGLELLAYFRNRAPLDDSGMPKDRFSAEMPDATLATLKIQPSEPRDSAVYFCASGSGTSAGNTIYFGEGSWLTVV.

The rearrangement joins TRBV12-3 or TRBV12-4 to TRBJ1-1; D is unresolved. The CDR3 consists of 13 residues. V was shortened by 6 bases and J by 1 base, with 9 bases between the two germline ends. The CDR3 DNA reads TGTGCCAGCAGGTTTACGGGGAACACTGAAGCTTTCTTT. Translated: CASRFTGNTEAFF.

This clone occurred once. The gene calls are TRBV4-1 and TRBJ1-1; no clear D. Trimming stripped 6 bases from V and 8 bases from J, with 10 bases between. CDR3 length equals 11 residues. The V gene's germline CDR1 is MGHRA and CDR2 YSYEKL. This CDR3 is CASSEGGEAFF. As DNA, the CDR3 is TGCGCCAGCAGTGAGGGCGGCGAAGCTTTCTTT.

The chain combines TRBV6-2 or TRBV6-3 with TRBJ2-3; a possible D gene is TRBD2 (6 bases). This CDR3 has 17 residues. Per the germline V gene, CDR1 is MNHEY and CDR2 is SVGEGT. V lost 6 bases and J 0 bases, leaving 19 bases between the germline ends. The CDR3 nucleotides read TGTGCCAGCAGCTCCGGTGATGGTAGCGGTAGCACAGATACGCAGTATTTT. Protein: CASSSGDGSGSTDTQYF.

The CDR3 protein is CASSGDDRGTGELFF. For the CDR3, the DNA is TGTGCCAGCAGCGGCGACGACAGGGGCACCGGGGAGCTGTTTTTT. The chain joins TRBV5-6 to TRBJ2-2; 8 positions match TRBD1. Per germline, CDR1 SGHDT and CDR2 YYEEEE. V dropped 4 bases and J dropped 4; count of bases not matched to a gene: 6. This CDR3 has 15 amino acids.

The genes are TRBV6-1 and TRBJ2-1, with 9 bases matching TRBD1. V lost 3 bases, J lost 1 base, and 4 bases stayed unmatched. The germline gives CDR1 MNHNS, CDR2 SASEGT. CDR3 length: 16 residues. CDR3 protein: CASSDIDRGSYNEQFF. The CDR3 nucleotides read TGTGCCAGCAGTGATATCGACAGGGGGTCCTACAATGAGCAGTTCTTC.

V is TRBV3-1 (or the pseudogene TRBV3-2) and J is TRBJ1-2; D is unclear. Germline loops: CDR1 LGHDT, CDR2 YNNKEL (reference sequence). V was cut by 0 bases and J by 2 bases, with 7 bases left in between. This CDR3 region has 14 residues. CDR3 residues: CASSQEPQNYGYTF. The CDR3, as DNA: TGTGCCAGCAGCCAAGAGCCACAGAACTATGGCTACACCTTC.

This chain connects TRBV29-1 to TRBJ1-2, with TRBD1 matching 11 bases. V dropped 6 bases and J dropped 4; count of bases not matched to a gene: 7. This CDR3 comprises 14 residues. The germline gives CDR1 SQVTM, CDR2 ANQGSEA. The CDR3 DNA is TGCAGCGTGGGGACAGGGGGAAACCCCTATGGCTACACCTTC. It codes for CSVGTGGNPYGYTF.

CDR3 bases: TGTGCCAGCAGTACCGGACAGGGGCACACTGAAGCTTTCTTT. Translation gives CASSTGQGHTEAFF. This chain connects TRBV6-5 to TRBJ1-1; 9 bases fit TRBD1. Per germline, CDR1 MNHEY and CDR2 SVGAGI. Unmatched junction bases numbered 4, after V lost 5 bases and J lost 3 bases. The CDR3 runs to 14 residues.

This clone was detected once. The CDR3 DNA reads TGTGCCAGCAGGGGCACAGGGGCAACTAATGAAAAACTGTTTTTT. Translated, it gives CASRGTGATNEKLFF. The chain is built from TRBV2 and TRBJ1-4; 7 bases align to TRBD1. The CDR3 has 15 amino acids. Trimming cost V 6 bases and J 0 bases; bases outside gene matches: 4. CDR1 is SNHLY, CDR2 FYNNEI, per germline.

This rearrangement joins TRBV19 to TRBJ1-1; D ambiguous. The length of the CDR3 is 15 residues. Germline V lookup: CDR1 LNHDA, CDR2 SQIVND (reference sequence). V was pared by 2 bases and J by 3 bases, with 13 bases between. The CDR3 coding sequence is TGTGCCAGTAGTATACCCCGGAGTATATACACTGAAGCTTTCTTT. This codes for CASSIPRSIYTEAFF.

The V and J genes are TRBV30 and TRBJ2-5, with 7 bases identical to TRBD2. Losses at the gene ends were 5 bases for V and 4 bases for J; bases not matched to a gene: 4. Germline CDR1 GTSNPN, CDR2 SVGIG (reference sequence). The CDR3 extends over 12 amino acids. CDR3 amino acids: CAWLGEGETQYF. CDR3 DNA: TGTGCCTGGCTAGGGGAGGGAGAGACCCAGTACTTC.

CDR3 loop: CASSLRTSGGNEQFF. DNA for the CDR3: TGTGCCAGCAGCCTACGGACTAGCGGGGGGAATGAGCAGTTCTTC. The rearrangement joins TRBV7-6 to TRBJ2-1, with TRBD2 identical over 14 bases. V was pared by 5 bases and J by 7 bases, with 4 bases of the junction left unmatched. Germline lookup yields CDR1 SGHVS and CDR2 FNYEAQ. The CDR3 extends over 15 amino acids.

The chain employs TRBV3-1 (or the pseudogene TRBV3-2) and TRBJ1-3; D unresolved. V was trimmed by 4 bases and J by 0 bases, leaving 13 bases between them. The germline gives CDR1 LGHDT, CDR2 YNNKEL (reference sequence). The CDR3 runs to 16 residues. Here the CDR3 reads CASSPLGPGSGNTIYF. The CDR3 bases are TGTGCCAGCAGCCCTCTTGGTCCGGGCTCTGGAAACACCATATATTTT.

The chain uses TRBV5-6 and TRBJ1-4; D unresolved. The V end was cut by 0 bases, the J end by 0 bases, with 6 bases between. CDR1 SGHDT and CDR2 YYEEEE come from the germline V gene. This CDR3 is 15 amino acids long. In DNA, the CDR3 is TGTGCCAGCAGCTTGGGGAGCTCAACTAATGAAAAACTGTTTTTT. This translates into CASSLGSSTNEKLFF.

CDR3 sequence reads: CASSVPGLGYEQYF. The CDR3 bases are TGTGCCAGCAGCGTCCCGGGACTAGGGTACGAGCAGTACTTC. The chain has TRBV28 and TRBJ2-7; 8 nucleotides line up with TRBD2. Germline V lookup: CDR1 MDHEN, CDR2 SYDVKM. The trim removed 6 bases at V and 4 bases at J, leaving 8 bases unmatched. The CDR3 covers 14 residues.

The genes are TRBV6-5 and TRBJ2-1; D call uncertain. There are 15 residues in the CDR3. With 4 bases removed from V and 5 bases from J, the gap between germline ends came to 15 bases. The germline V gene has CDR1 MNHEY and CDR2 SVGAGI. The CDR3 region has the DNA TGTGCCAGCAGTTTGAGGATCGCCCTGGACAATGAGCAGTTCTTC. Translating gives CASSLRIALDNEQFF.

This clone was picked up one time. This sequence joins TRBV19 and TRBJ2-1; D uncertain. The length of the CDR3 is 15 residues. The V and J ends lost 0 bases and 0 bases respectively, with 6 bases between them. The germline V gene encodes CDR1 LNHDA and CDR2 SQIVND (reference sequence). CDR3 loop: CASSIDPLSYNEQFF. Written as DNA, the CDR3 is TGTGCCAGTAGTATAGACCCCCTCTCCTACAATGAGCAGTTCTTC.

V and J are TRBV5-6 and TRBJ1-1; D is unclear. Per germline, CDR1 SGHDT and CDR2 YYEEEE. V lost 0 bases, J lost 1 base, and 7 bases lay in between. The CDR3 is 14 residues long. The CDR3 DNA reads as TGTGCCAGCAGCTTGGAGCTCCCGAACACTGAAGCTTTCTTT. This translates into CASSLELPNTEAFF. Based on the CDR3 plus reference TRBV5-6 and TRBJ1-1, the full variable domain is DAGVTQSPTHLIKTRGQQVTLRCSPKSGHDTVSWYQQALGQGPQFIFQYYEEEERQRGNFPDRFSGHQFPNYSSELNVNALLLGDSALYLCASSLELPNTEAFFGQGTRLTVV.

CDR3 bases: TGTGCCAGCAGCCCTCACCCAGGGACTGGTTGGCAGTTCTTC. It translates to CASSPHPGTGWQFF. The V and J genes are TRBV6-2 or TRBV6-3 and TRBJ2-1; a weak D match, TRBD2 (6 bases). With 6 bases removed from V and 12 bases from J, the gap between germline ends came to 21 bases. Germline CDR1 reads MNHEY; CDR2 reads SVGEGT. The CDR3 extends over 14 amino acids.

Only one count was recorded for this clone. This chain connects TRBV19 to TRBJ2-7; D gene uncertain. The germline gives CDR1 LNHDA, CDR2 SQIVND (reference sequence). Trimming took 6 bases from V and 7 from J, leaving 13 bases between them. This CDR3 contains 12 residues. CDR3 amino acids: CASRSKAREQYF. The CDR3 nucleotides are TGTGCCAGTAGATCCAAGGCGCGGGAGCAGTACTTC.

This sequence joins TRBV7-9 and TRBJ2-1; 7 positions agree with TRBD1. With V trimmed by 5 bases and J by 4 bases, 8 bases remained unmatched. CDR1 SEHNR and CDR2 FQNEAQ come from the germline V gene (reference sequence). The CDR3 is made up of 15 amino acids. Here the CDR3 reads CASSPGQPPYNEQFF. The DNA of the CDR3 is TGTGCCAGCAGCCCGGGACAGCCCCCTTACAATGAGCAGTTCTTC.